This is a list of T cell receptor beta chains from one sample in a study of cytomegalovirus exposure and HLA in healthy donors. Only in-frame clones appear in the TCRdb table, and some are missing; sequencing was by immunoSEQ multiplex PCR. The data show 120,000 to 150,000 clones, roughly a tenth seen once. Sequenced input: PBMCs. The receptors originated from a male donor in good health and CMV-seronegative. CDR3s leave out the opening cysteine and the closing phenylalanine or tryptophan.

cdr3_length	v_call	j_call	cdr3_aa
14	TRBV28	TRBJ2-5	ASSSSPGGGGETQY
14	TRBV5-1	TRBJ2-1	ASSPRIASSYNEQF
14	TRBV4-1	TRBJ2-5	ASSRQGPPLQETQY
14	TRBV28	TRBJ1-5	ASNRLQGAEGQPQH
13	TRBV7-2	TRBJ1-1	ASSFDRASNTEAF
12	TRBV19	TRBJ2-1	ASSIGQGFGEQF
12	TRBV19	TRBJ2-7	ASSGRDPPYEQY
12	TRBV5-8	TRBJ1-1	ASSLYGGNTEAF
12	TRBV5-4	TRBJ1-2	ASSFQGGDIGYT
11	TRBV28	TRBJ1-1	ASRGPKNTEAF
11	TRBV4-2	TRBJ2-7	ASSQDSAYEQY
12	TRBV9	TRBJ2-4	ASNSGASENIQY
11	TRBV2	TRBJ1-1	ASSVVGFVGAF
12	TRBV5-4	TRBJ2-7	ASSLAQDRREQY
12	TRBV21-1	TRBJ2-7	ASSRTGWIYEQY
15	TRBV4-1	TRBJ2-5	ASSQVWLAGGQETQY
11	TRBV5-4	TRBJ1-2	ASRRGQDYGYT
12	TRBV2	TRBJ2-1	ASSLSGRAGEQF
11	TRBV6-5	TRBJ2-5	ASSYGGGETQY
16	TRBV5-6	TRBJ2-1	ASLDLRQAIWGNNEQF
11	TRBV4-2	TRBJ1-2	ASSLGTGDGYT
10	TRBV7-6	TRBJ1-3	ASSLDTDTIY
18	TRBV27	TRBJ2-3	ASSSRTSGGPFSPQGTQY
9	TRBV19	TRBJ2-1	ASTVYNEQF
14	TRBV27	TRBJ1-1	ASSTRDRGSSTEAF
12	TRBV19	TRBJ2-7	ASSTGGGSYEQY
15	TRBV5-4	TRBJ2-3	ASSSGGTSGATDTQY
12	TRBV6-5	TRBJ2-1	ASSYSDLRNEQF
13	TRBV6-1	TRBJ2-7	ASSDPQGPPYEQY
11	TRBV6-1	TRBJ2-1	ASRNNQYNEQF
9	TRBV28	TRBJ2-1	ASSLSGEQF
11	TRBV28	TRBJ2-3	ASSQTAADTQY
13	TRBV7-3	TRBJ1-6	ASSLNPGGNSPLH
14	TRBV7-9	TRBJ1-5	ASSFTTGGGNQPQH
13	TRBV6-6	TRBJ2-5	ASRNGQGMIETQY
13	TRBV9	TRBJ1-3	ASTVRGFSGNTIY
15	TRBV29-1	TRBJ1-1	SVDPGTEIRVNTEAF
15	TRBV11-3	TRBJ2-5	ASSGTQMTGGGETQY
12	TRBV5-1	TRBJ1-3	ASSSPDSGNTIY
13	TRBV6-5	TRBJ1-5	ASGPTRRGNQPQH
10	TRBV10-3	TRBJ1-1	ASQQGNTEAF
9	TRBV27	TRBJ1-4	ASRGGEKLF
12	TRBV10-3	TRBJ1-1	LSRTHREDTEAF
10	TRBV7-8	TRBJ1-5	ASSPHGQPQH
11	TRBV4-3	TRBJ1-2	ASSQDRAKGYT
14	TRBV5-6	TRBJ2-2	ASSSPQQGYTGELF
13	TRBV27	TRBJ1-2	ASSLADRGHYGYT
12	TRBV27	TRBJ1-2	ASGNRDSYYGYT
14	TRBV4-3	TRBJ1-4	ASSQDHQGYNEKLF
13	TRBV4-1	TRBJ1-2	ASSQTGLPRYGYT
9	TRBV10-3	TRBJ1-1	AISDVTEAF
10	TRBV7-2	TRBJ2-7	ASSPNTIEQY
13	TRBV19	TRBJ1-5	ASSIDWTENQPQH
11	TRBV7-2	TRBJ2-2	ASSLGLLGQWV
9	TRBV2	NA	ASRERSEQY